The present entry profiles one T cell receptor (beta chain) with its context. Clones were read by immunoSEQ multiplex PCR, and TCRdb kept only the in-frame ones, dropping some. The table lists about 70,000 clones, nearly 90% of them singletons, with approximately 7.4% in the top ten. This entry belongs to a study of blood T cell repertoires in COVID-19. As for the study in general: Whether acute or convalescent, the COVID-19 samples came from the United States, Italy and Spain. T cells, B-cell-depleted T cells, or PBMCs supplied cDNA or gDNA.

The CDR3 loop spans 19 amino acids. V lost 2 bases and J lost 4; bases outside the gene matches: 8. Germline V CDR1 and CDR2: MGHRA, YSYEKL. The sample consisted of peripheral blood. The genes are TRBV4-1 and TRBJ2-1, with TRBD2 identical over 16 bases. The clonotype was recovered from a man in his fifties or sixties with active COVID-19. CDR3 sequence (DNA): TGCGCCAGCAGCCAACGTCCCGGGACTAGCGGGGGGGCTTACAATGAGCAGTTCTTC. Translation: CASSQRPGTSGGAYNEQFF.